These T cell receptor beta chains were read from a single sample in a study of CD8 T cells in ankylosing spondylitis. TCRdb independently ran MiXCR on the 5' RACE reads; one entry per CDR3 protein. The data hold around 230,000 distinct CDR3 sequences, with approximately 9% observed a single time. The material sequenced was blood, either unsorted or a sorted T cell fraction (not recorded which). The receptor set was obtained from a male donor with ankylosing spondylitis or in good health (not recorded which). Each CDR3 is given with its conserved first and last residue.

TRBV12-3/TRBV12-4,CASSKEDRPVSSYEQYF
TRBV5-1,CASSLTSGRAGGELFF
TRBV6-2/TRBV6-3,CASSYIPPRAASIGELFF
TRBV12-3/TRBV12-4,CASALGGQREAFF
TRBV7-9,CASSLYNEQYF
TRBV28,CASSDEREQYF
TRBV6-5,CASSYAGVSSYEQYF
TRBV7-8,CASSPPTWEGNIQYF
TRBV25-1,CASSRGDPYNEQFF
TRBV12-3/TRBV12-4,CASIVSGANVLTF
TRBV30,CAWTRGGFGYTF
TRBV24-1,CATSVRAGYSYNEQFF
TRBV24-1,CATSDLTRQGVVDTEAFF
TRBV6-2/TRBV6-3,CASSDRYNEQFF
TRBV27,CARGLEQYF
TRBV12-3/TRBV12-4,CASSLTEDNEQFF
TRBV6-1,CASREWRSSTDTQYF